The 18 T cell receptor beta chains in this list originate from one sample, sequenced in a study of T-cell reconstitution after alpha-beta-depleted transplantation in children. Library preparation (for TCRbeta) was performed with unique molecular identifiers. TCRdb processed the PCR reads anew with MiXCR; each CDR3 protein has one entry. The sample comprises a few hundred thousand distinct CDR3 sequences, over 10% of which are singletons, and about 2% rests with the top ten. The sample was PBMCs, mostly from graft donor cells, taken 360 days after TCRalphabeta/CD19-depleted stem cell transplant. These TCRs come from a male patient between 5 and 17 years old who had a stem cell transplant for acute myeloid leukemia, so the T cells may come from the graft donor.

The genes are TRBV29-1 and TRBJ2-1; TRBD2 matches 8 bases. The CDR3 is 14 residues long. Trimming removed 5 bases from V and 8 bases from J; junction bases left unmatched: 11. Germline V gives CDR1 SQVTM, CDR2 ANQGSEA. The CDR3 region has the DNA TGCAGCGTTTATTCAGCGGGAGAGTATGATGAGCAGTTCTTC. This translates into CSVYSAGEYDEQFF.

The table lists this clonotype with a few counts. This chain joins TRBV29-1 and TRBJ2-7; D is ambiguous. Germline values: CDR1 SQVTM, CDR2 ANQGSEA. Trimming cost V 7 bases and J 11 bases, with 18 bases left between them. This CDR3 is built from 11 residues. DNA for the CDR3: TGCAGCGGTTTCTTGGGCGGAGAGGAGTACTTC. Its protein product is CSGFLGGEEYF.

The table lists this clonotype with a count of one. Likely a read error: the CDR3 ends without its conserved phenylalanine or tryptophan. The DNA is omitted, as the CDR3 cannot be located on it reliably, and the CDR3 follows TCRdb's listing. The chain recombines TRBV12-3 or TRBV12-4 with TRBJ2-3; TRBD2, as called in the table, went unchecked against the DNA. The CDR3 length equals 13 residues, ends included. The CDR3 is CASSFAGPRKREM.

The rearrangement joins TRBV29-1 to TRBJ2-2; TRBD1 aligns across 7 bases. The CDR3 is made up of 14 amino acids. With 6 bases clipped from V and 7 bases from J, the junction kept 11 bases outside the gene matches. The germline CDR1 and CDR2 sequences are SQVTM and ANQGSEA. For the CDR3, the DNA is TGCAGCGTGGCCCCGACAGGGTGGAACGGGGAGCTGTTTTTT. Translated, it gives CSVAPTGWNGELFF.

This clonotype was seen more than once but under ten times. V is TRBV20-1 and J is TRBJ2-2; TRBD2 agrees at 7 bases. The trim removed 3 bases at V and 2 bases at J, leaving 9 bases unmatched. The CDR3 contains 16 residues. CDR1 and CDR2 from the germline V gene are DFQATT and SNEGSKA (reference sequence). CDR3 sequence reads: CSASAQRGSNTGELFF. CDR3 in DNA: TGCAGTGCTAGCGCTCAGCGGGGATCAAACACCGGGGAGCTGTTTTTT.

V gene TRBV30 combines with J gene TRBJ2-3; perhaps D is TRBD1 or TRBD2 (6 bases each). There are 13 residues in the CDR3. The germline CDR1 and CDR2 sequences are GTSNPN and SVGIG (reference sequence). Between the trimmed V and J ends, which lost 2 bases and 5 bases, there was a span of 11 bases. The CDR3 sequence: CAWSTGGGDTQYF. CDR3 bases: TGTGCCTGGAGTACCGGGGGCGGAGATACGCAGTATTTT.

The V gene is TRBV28, the J gene TRBJ1-1; 8 nucleotides align to TRBD1. Germline V gene sequence: CDR1 MDHEN, CDR2 SYDVKM. This CDR3 comprises 15 residues. V lost 5 bases and J lost 8; bases outside the gene matches: 13. This CDR3 reads CASSPGTRQGWEAFF. The CDR3, as DNA: TGTGCCAGCAGTCCGGGGACCCGACAGGGGTGGGAAGCTTTCTTT.

J is TRBJ2-3 and V is TRBV7-2; D is possibly TRBD2 (6 bases). Germline CDR1 SGHTA, CDR2 FQGNSA. V lost 3 bases, J lost 7 bases, and 17 bases lay in between. The CDR3 spans 15 residues. This CDR3 reads CASSLVWRRENTQYF. CDR3 bases: TGTGCCAGCAGCTTGGTGTGGAGGCGGGAAAATACGCAGTATTTT.

This clonotype has just a few counts. This chain connects TRBV20-1 to TRBJ2-1, with D possibly matching TRBD2 (6 bases). The germline V gene encodes CDR1 DFQATT and CDR2 SNEGSKA (reference sequence). This CDR3 is 13 amino acids long. Between the trimmed V and J ends, which lost 1 base and 5 bases, there was a span of 9 bases. CDR3 protein: CSARVTSHNEQFF. DNA of the CDR3: TGCAGTGCTAGAGTAACTAGCCACAATGAGCAGTTCTTC.

This rearrangement joins TRBV29-1 to TRBJ2-3; maybe TRBD1 (6 bases). CDR3 length: 16 residues. Per the germline V gene, CDR1 is SQVTM and CDR2 is ANQGSEA. Between the trimmed V and J ends, which lost 5 bases and 5 bases, there was a span of 23 bases. The CDR3 loop reads CSVLNQGLSFIDTQYF. In DNA form, the CDR3 reads TGCAGCGTTCTAAACCAGGGGCTCAGCTTCATAGATACGCAGTATTTT.

The chain has TRBV7-3 and TRBJ2-5; TRBD2 aligns across 9 bases. The CDR3 is made up of 16 amino acids. Trimming cost V 2 bases and J 3 bases; bases outside gene matches: 7. Germline CDR1 reads SGHTA; CDR2 reads FQGTGA. CDR3 in amino acids: CASSLSAGGGEETQYF. As DNA, the CDR3 is TGTGCCAGCAGCTTATCCGCGGGAGGGGGCGAAGAGACCCAGTACTTC.

The sample holds many counts of this clonotype. This chain uses TRBV7-2 with TRBJ2-5, with 7 bases identical to TRBD1. The CDR3 has 15 residues. With V trimmed by 7 bases and J by 5 bases, 13 bases remained unmatched. Germline V gene data show CDR1 as SGHTA and CDR2 as FQGNSA. CDR3 sequence: CASTQGDLGAETQYF. The CDR3 DNA is TGTGCCAGCACCCAGGGGGACCTAGGGGCCGAGACCCAGTACTTC.

The chain employs TRBV5-1 and TRBJ2-2; tentatively, D is TRBD2 (6 bases). This CDR3 contains 15 residues. Trimming removed 3 bases from V and 4 bases from J, with 13 bases in between. Germline assignment: CDR1 SGHRS and CDR2 YFSETQ. DNA of the CDR3: TGCGCCAGCAGCTGGGGGGAGCCGGGCACCGGGGAGCTGTTTTTT. Translated, it gives CASSWGEPGTGELFF. Together with reference TRBV5-1 and TRBJ2-2, the CDR3 gives the full variable domain: KAGVTQTPRYLIKTRGQQVTLSCSPISGHRSVSWYQQTPGQGLQFLFEYFSETQRNKGNFPGRFSGRQFSNSRSEMNVSTLELGDSALYLCASSWGEPGTGELFFGEGSRLTVL.

A few counts support this clonotype. The chain is built from TRBV7-2 and TRBJ2-7; the match to TRBD1 covers 11 bases. The CDR3 consists of 14 residues. Germline values: CDR1 SGHTA, CDR2 FQGNSA. Trimming cost V 5 bases and J 3 bases; bases outside gene matches: 3. CDR3 bases: TGTGCCAGCAGCCGGGACAGGGGGAACTACGAGCAGTACTTC. Its translation: CASSRDRGNYEQYF.

The rearrangement joins TRBV28 to TRBJ2-7, with 10 nucleotides matching TRBD1. In germline, CDR1 is MDHEN, CDR2 SYDVKM. The CDR3 is 14 amino acids. With 7 bases clipped from V and 5 bases from J, the junction kept 8 bases outside the gene matches. CDR3 in amino acids: CASTLRDRGNEQYF. CDR3 sequence (DNA): TGTGCCAGCACCCTGAGGGACAGGGGCAACGAGCAGTACTTC. The full variable domain, in which reference TRBV28 and TRBJ2-7 provide the parts outside the CDR3, is DVKVTQSSRYLVKRTGEKVFLECVQDMDHENMFWYRQDPGLGLRLIYFSYDVKMKEKGDIPEGYSVSREKKERFSLILESASTNQTSMYLCASTLRDRGNEQYFGPGTRLTVT.

This clonotype appeared many times. The genes are TRBV20-1 and TRBJ1-5; 9 positions match TRBD1. V gave up 2 bases and J gave up 1 base; unmatched junction bases: 9. Germline V gives CDR1 DFQATT, CDR2 SNEGSKA (reference sequence). The CDR3 has 17 residues. The CDR3 DNA is TGCAGTGCTAGACCCACAGGGGGCAGGGAGAGCAATCAGCCCCAGCATTTT. Translated, it gives CSARPTGGRESNQPQHF.

Only a few counts were recorded for this clonotype. This chain uses TRBV28 with TRBJ1-5; 7 bases align to TRBD1. This CDR3 contains 21 residues. After removal of 2 bases from V and 0 bases from J, the junction contained 19 bases not matched to a gene. CDR1 is MDHEN and CDR2 is SYDVKM in the germline V gene. Here the CDR3 reads CASSLNPIGTAIVHSNQPQHF. In nucleotides, the CDR3 is TGTGCCAGCAGTTTAAACCCAATCGGGACAGCGATAGTCCATAGCAATCAGCCCCAGCATTTT.

This clonotype showed up many times. This chain joins TRBV29-1 and TRBJ1-1, with D tentatively TRBD1 (5 bases). Per the germline V gene, CDR1 is SQVTM and CDR2 is ANQGSEA. V dropped 0 bases and J dropped 4 bases, with 12 bases sitting between them. The length of the CDR3 is 14 residues. Here the CDR3 reads CSVEEGVYGTEAFF. As DNA, the CDR3 is TGCAGCGTTGAAGAAGGGGTTTATGGCACTGAAGCTTTCTTT.